One sample yielded the 11 T cell receptor beta chains listed below, sequenced in a study of shared clonotypes between healthy human individuals (TCRdb year 2020). The protocol used for the library was the immunoSEQ multiplex PCR assay. Sourced from immuneACCESS, this table was stored by TCRdb with only in-frame sequences that have V and J called. A share of the clones is absent; for the studies checked, an unresolved V gene accounts for under half, and the remainder has no known explanation. The table for this sample lists approximately 1,000,000 clones; around 78% of them were counted only once. The top ten clones comprise under 0.65% of the sample. Sequencing was done on a sample of memory CD4+ T cells from PBMCs. This specimen's cell subset or site label, interpreted: CD45RA-negative fraction. The receptor set was obtained from a man between 18 and 29 years old in good health. Some clones in this sample may be carry-over from other donors' samples.

This chain uses TRBV7-2 with TRBJ1-2, with D hard to call. V was trimmed by 1 base and J by 6 bases, leaving 15 bases between them. Per the germline V gene, CDR1 is SGHTA and CDR2 is FQGNSA. This CDR3 has 15 residues. This CDR3 is CASSLVSGSGDGYTF. Here the CDR3 DNA reads TGTGCCAGCAGCTTAGTGTCTGGCAGTGGCGATGGCTACACCTTC. Full variable domain (outside the CDR3, taken from reference TRBV7-2 and TRBJ1-2): GAGVSQSPSNKVTEKGKDVELRCDPISGHTALYWYRQSLGQGLEFLIYFQGNSAPDKSGLPSDRFSAERTGGSVSTLTIQRTQQEDSAVYLCASSLVSGSGDGYTFGSGTRLTVV.

This clone was recorded only once. The V gene is TRBV19, the J gene TRBJ1-2; possible D gene TRBD1, 6 bases. Trimming stripped 9 bases from V and 5 bases from J, with 13 bases between. CDR3 length equals 12 residues. Per germline, CDR1 LNHDA and CDR2 SQIVND (reference sequence). CDR3 amino acids: CASGGTTYGYTF. CDR3 DNA: TGTGCCAGCGGCGGGACAACTTATGGCTACACCTTC.

V and J are TRBV10-3 and TRBJ1-3; no definite D call. Germline V gene sequence: CDR1 ENHRY, CDR2 SYGVKD. The CDR3 spans 13 residues. V lost 0 bases and J 6 bases, leaving 6 bases between the germline ends. The CDR3: CAISESSTNTIYF. The CDR3 bases are TGTGCCATCAGTGAGTCGTCTACAAACACCATATATTTT.

V gene TRBV6-1 combines with J gene TRBJ2-2, with 11 nucleotides matching TRBD2. The CDR3 covers 15 residues. With 4 bases clipped from V and 6 bases from J, the junction kept 4 bases outside the gene matches. CDR1 and CDR2 (germline): MNHNS, SASEGT. DNA for the CDR3: TGTGCCAGCAGTGTACTAGCGGGAGAGGCCGGGGAGCTGTTTTTT. Encoded protein: CASSVLAGEAGELFF.

This clone was counted a few times. This sequence joins TRBV6-5 and TRBJ2-3; 9 bases are shared with TRBD1. Germline V gene data show CDR1 as MNHEY and CDR2 as SVGAGI. Losses at the gene ends were 5 bases for V and 4 bases for J; bases not matched to a gene: 7. There are 15 residues in the CDR3. The chain's CDR3 is CASSRGTGKADTQYF. The DNA of the CDR3 is TGTGCCAGCAGTAGGGGGACAGGGAAGGCAGATACGCAGTATTTT.

The chain couples TRBV10-1 to TRBJ2-7; TRBD2 agrees at 8 bases. The J segment lost 3 bases and the V segment lost 10 bases, leaving 20 bases of the junction unmatched. Per the germline V gene, CDR1 is WNHNN and CDR2 is SYGVQD (reference sequence). CDR3 length: 17 amino acids. In DNA, the CDR3 is TGCGCCAAAATCGAGGTCCGGAGACTAGCGTGGAACTACGAGCAGTACTTC. This sequence encodes CAKIEVRRLAWNYEQYF.

This clone was counted a few times. The CDR3, as DNA: TGCAGCGTCCCGGGACAGGGGGCCTCAAGCTCCTACAATGAGCAGTTCTTC. Encoded protein: CSVPGQGASSSYNEQFF. The chain is built from TRBV29-1 and TRBJ2-1; 12 bases line up with TRBD1. Trimming took 6 bases from V and 0 from J; bases not matched to a gene: 9. The germline V gene has CDR1 SQVTM and CDR2 ANQGSEA. There are 17 residues in the CDR3.

This clone was recorded only once. The V and J genes are TRBV30 and TRBJ1-6; D unclear. This CDR3 spans 13 amino acids. With 0 bases removed from V and 10 bases from J, the gap between germline ends came to 10 bases. Germline CDR1 GTSNPN, CDR2 SVGIG (reference sequence). The CDR3 DNA reads as TGTGCCTGGAGTGTCGAGGGCCACTCACCCCTCCACTTT. Protein sequence: CAWSVEGHSPLHF.

This clone was seen a handful of times. This chain joins TRBV9 and TRBJ2-5, with D hard to call. V dropped 2 bases and J dropped 2 bases, with 13 bases sitting between them. CDR3 length equals 15 residues. Germline CDR1 reads SGDLS; CDR2 reads YYNGEE. CDR3 sequence (DNA): TGTGCCAGCAGCGTTGGCTCTCCAACTCAAGAGACCCAGTACTTC. Translated, it gives CASSVGSPTQETQYF.

The table lists this clone with a few counts. The rearrangement links TRBV5-4 to TRBJ1-1; TRBD1 matches at 11 bases. V gave up 3 bases and J gave up 0 bases; unmatched junction bases: 7. Germline assignment: CDR1 SGHNT and CDR2 YYREEE (reference sequence). There are 17 residues in the CDR3. CDR3 region: CASSSGQGAFMNTEAFF. The DNA for the CDR3 is TGTGCCAGCAGCTCTGGACAGGGGGCCTTCATGAACACTGAAGCTTTCTTT. The full variable domain, in which reference TRBV5-4 and TRBJ1-1 provide the parts outside the CDR3, is ETGVTQSPTHLIKTRGQQVTLRCSSQSGHNTVSWYQQALGQGPQFIFQYYREEENGRGNFPPRFSGLQFPNYSSELNVNALELDDSALYLCASSSGQGAFMNTEAFFGQGTRLTVV.

The rearrangement joins TRBV6-5 to TRBJ2-1; D unclear. The CDR3 totals 13 residues. From germline, CDR1 is MNHEY and CDR2 SVGAGI. V was clipped by 2 bases and J by 8 bases, with 10 bases between them. CDR3 DNA sequence: TGTGCCAGCAGTTACCGGTCCCTATATGAGCAGTTCTTC. Translating it yields CASSYRSLYEQFF.